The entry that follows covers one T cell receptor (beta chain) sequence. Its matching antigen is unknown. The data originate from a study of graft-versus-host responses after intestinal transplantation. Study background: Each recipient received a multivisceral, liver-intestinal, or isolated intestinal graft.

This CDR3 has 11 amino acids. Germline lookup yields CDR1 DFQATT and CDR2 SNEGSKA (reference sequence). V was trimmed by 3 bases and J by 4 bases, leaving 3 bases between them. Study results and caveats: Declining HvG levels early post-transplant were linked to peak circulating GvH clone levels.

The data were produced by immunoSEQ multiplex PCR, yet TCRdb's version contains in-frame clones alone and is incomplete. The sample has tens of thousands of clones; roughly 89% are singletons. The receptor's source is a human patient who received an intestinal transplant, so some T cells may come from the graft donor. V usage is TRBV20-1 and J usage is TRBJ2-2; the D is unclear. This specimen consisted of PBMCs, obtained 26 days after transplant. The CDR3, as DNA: TGCAGTGCTAGTCGCACCGGGGAGCTGTTTTTT. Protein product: CSASRTGELFF.